The clone carrying this TCR beta chain appeared many times. This specimen belongs to a study of regulatory T cells in long-lasting Graves disease. Time point specified: newly diagnosed GD, antithyroid drugs for less than 3 months. PBMC RNA served as the TCR library source. Staff drew around 10 milliliters of peripheral blood into EDTA tubes. Arm-PCR of CDR3 regions with iRepertoire HTBI primers generated TCR beta libraries. MiXCR, run by TCRdb on the multiplex PCR reads, gives a single entry per CDR3 protein. The sample consists of 400,000 to 500,000 distinct CDR3 sequences, around 15% of them appearing once. Trimming cost V 5 bases and J 5 bases; bases outside gene matches: 6. Germline CDR1 SGHAT, CDR2 FQNNGV. The CDR3 contains 15 residues. The same sample was also studied in work on T cells in Graves' hyperthyroidism and ophthalmopathy.

The rearrangement links TRBV11-2 to TRBJ2-3; TRBD2 agrees at 11 bases. The starting material was peripheral blood mononuclear cells (PBMCs), obtained at new diagnosis, from a patient treated with antithyroid drugs. The clonotype comes from a young woman with Graves disease. The CDR3 sequence: CASSPTLAGVDTQYF. CDR3 DNA: TGTGCCAGCAGCCCCACACTAGCGGGAGTAGATACGCAGTATTTT.